The next 17 T cell receptor delta chains were all read from a single sample in a study of γδ T cells in repeated Plasmodium falciparum infection (dated by TCRdb to 2020 to 2022). Library prep was done by multiplex PCR. The run used an Illumina MiSeq. TCRdb called clones afresh from the public reads with CATT; identical DNA rows were later merged. The sample data list over 90,000 delta-chain clones, and 0.75% to 1% of these were observed just once. The ten most abundant clones make up over 8.5% of the sample. Vgamma9/Vdelta2+ and Vdelta2-negative gammadelta T cell populations were flow-sorted from peripheral blood mononuclear cells for bulk TCR repertoire analysis. Source material: gamma-delta T cells from blood. The receptors here all came from a pool of human donors (malaria-infected and uninfected, not separated).

By its share, this clone is medium-sized. The same CDR3 can be traced to other DNA sequences in this sample. The CDR3, as DNA: TGTGCCTGTGACACCGTAACCCCACTGGGGGACCGCTCCGGGTTGCTCATCTTT. It yields the protein CACDTVTPLGDRSGLLIF. This sequence joins TRDV2 and TRDJ1; 9 nucleotides line up with TRDD3. Unmatched junction bases numbered 21, after V lost 0 bases and J lost 11 bases. The CDR3 has 18 residues. Germline CDR1 GEAIGNYY, CDR2 EKD.

About this clone: For this DNA, TCRdb reports the protein of a much larger clone, which diverges at residue 13, most likely from a read error; the protein presented here is translated directly from the DNA. The V gene is TRDV2, but the J gene lacks a call. The CDR3 covers 14 residues. The germline V gene encodes CDR1 GEAIGNYY and CDR2 EKD. The CDR3 loop is CACDHLDHTDKLTF. CDR3 nucleotides: TGTGCCTGTGACCATCTCGACCACACCGATAAACTCACCTTT.

Notes on this clone: This is likely an artifact of a read error, given a far larger clone one base away. Additional DNA sequences in this sample encode the identical CDR3. The chain recombines TRDV2 with TRDJ1; 8 bases match TRDD3. Here the J gene was assigned by germline matching of the DNA, as TCRdb has none. The CDR3 runs 16 residues. The junction had 8 bases not matched to a gene; V was cut back by 3 bases and J by 0 bases. Germline CDR1 and CDR2: GEAIGNYY and EKD. The CDR3 sequence is CACDPLLGENTDKLIF. The CDR3 DNA follows: TGTGCCTGTGACCCACTTCTGGGGGAAAACACCGATAAACTCATCTTT.

This clone was counted ten times or more. The chain recombines TRDV2 with TRDJ1; D unclear. This CDR3 comprises 18 residues. V lost 0 bases and J lost 0, with 19 bases in between. Germline V lookup: CDR1 GEAIGNYY, CDR2 EKD. In DNA form, the CDR3 reads TGTGCCTGTGACACCGTTGGGCCAATGGGCCCCTACACCGATAAACTCATCTTT. Its protein is CACDTVGPMGPYTDKLIF.

This clone was found many times. This specimen includes other DNA sequences encoding the same CDR3. The rearrangement uses TRDV1 and TRDJ1; D is perhaps TRDD2 (6 bases). This CDR3 has 18 amino acids. Trimming stripped 3 bases from V and 2 bases from J, with 22 bases between. Germline CDR1 is TSWWSYY and CDR2 is QGS. The DNA of the CDR3 is TGTGCTCTTGGGGAGGGTCCTACACCGCCCCTCCCGACCGATAAACTCATCTTT. Its translation: CALGEGPTPPLPTDKLIF.

Worth noting for this clone: The amino acid sequence in TCRdb belongs to a much larger clone and departs from this DNA's translation at residue 15, likely a sequencing read error; the sequence shown is translated from the DNA. The chain joins TRDV2 to TRDJ1; the match to TRDD3 covers 7 bases. As TCRdb names no J gene, one was assigned here on the basis of a DNA match to germline. This CDR3 is 19 amino acids long. Germline values: CDR1 GEAIGNYY, CDR2 EKD. Losses at the gene ends were 0 bases for V and 7 bases for J; bases not matched to a gene: 22. As DNA, the CDR3 is TGTGCCTGTGACACCCTTGGGGGAGGCGGACCAACTCCTCTCGGTAAACTCATCTTT. It translates to CACDTLGGGGPTPLGKLIF.

This clone occurred a few times. A much larger clone lies a single base off, so this may be a read error. This chain joins TRDV2 and TRDJ1; 7 bases map to TRDD3. In the absence of a J gene in TCRdb, the DNA was matched to germline to assign it here. Germline CDR1 is GEAIGNYY and CDR2 is EKD. The ends lost 0 bases at V and 0 bases at J; junction bases unmatched: 15. The CDR3 has 19 amino acids. CDR3 loop: CACDTLRAGGYEDTDKLIF. In DNA form, the CDR3 reads TGTGCCTGTGACACCCTCCGGGCTGGGGGGTACGAGGACACCGATAAACTCATCTTT.

Ten or more counts support this clone. TCRdb's protein, taken from a much larger clone, differs from this DNA's translation at residue 12, likely owing to a read error; the protein displayed comes from the DNA. V and J are TRDV2 and TRDJ1; tentatively, D is TRDD3 (6 bases). The germline V gene has CDR1 GEAIGNYY and CDR2 EKD. V lost 0 bases and J lost 3, with 19 bases in between. This CDR3 is built from 17 residues. The CDR3 spells CACDTGGWGFNADKLIF. CDR3 sequence (DNA): TGTGCCTGTGACACCGGAGGCTGGGGATTCAACGCCGATAAACTCATCTTT.

This clone occurred many times. TCRdb records a much larger clone's protein for this DNA, with a difference at residue 12 that likely arises from a read error; the protein given is the translation of the DNA. The rearrangement joins TRDV2 to TRDJ1, with 11 bases aligning to TRDD3. The V gene's germline CDR1 is GEAIGNYY and CDR2 EKD. With V trimmed by 0 bases and J by 5 bases, 10 bases remained unmatched. There are 17 residues in the CDR3. The CDR3 protein is CACDTVEWGIRADKLIF. CDR3 DNA sequence: TGTGCCTGTGACACCGTAGAATGGGGGATACGAGCTGATAAACTCATCTTT.

A word on this clone: The TCRdb record carries a much larger clone's protein, which differs from this DNA's translation at residue 19; a read error is the likely cause, and the protein listed here is the DNA translation. CDR3 in DNA: TGTGCCTGTGACACCGTCGGTCCTACACCACCATCTGGGGGACCCCCCTCGTACGCCGATAAACTCATCTTT. This codes for CACDTVGPTPPSGGPPSYADKLIF. V is TRDV2 and J is TRDJ1; TRDD3 agrees at 8 bases. TCRdb leaves out the J gene; it was filled in here by matching the DNA to germline. The trim removed 0 bases at V and 3 bases at J, leaving 32 bases unmatched. Germline CDR1 is GEAIGNYY and CDR2 is EKD. The CDR3 contains 24 residues.

This clone came up many times. This sequence joins TRDV2 and TRDJ1; D unclear. CDR1 GEAIGNYY and CDR2 EKD come from the germline V gene. The CDR3 has 13 amino acids. V lost 4 bases to trimming and J lost 2 bases, with 10 bases between them. The CDR3 bases are TGTGCCTGTGATGGGCTCGAGACCGATAAACTCATCTTT. Amino acids: CACDGLETDKLIF.

In its sample, this clone was seen a few times. This DNA's translation differs at residue 6 from TCRdb's protein, which comes from a much larger clone; a read error is likely, and the protein shown is translated from the DNA. The chain employs TRDV1 and TRDJ1; 12 bases map to TRDD3. As TCRdb names no J gene, one was assigned here on the basis of a DNA match to germline. This CDR3 is built from 16 residues. V trimming: 5 bases; J trimming: 4 bases; junction bases outside the gene matches: 8. Germline CDR1 and CDR2: TSWWSYY and QGS. Here the CDR3 DNA reads TGTGCTCTTGGGAATGACTGGGGGATACACGTCGATAAACTCATCTTT. Protein: CALGNDWGIHVDKLIF.

This clone was counted many times. This probably arose from a read error, given a far larger clone one base away. Other DNA variants within this sample encode the same CDR3. The V call is TRDV2, the J call TRDJ3, with a tentative D call TRDD3 (5 bases). The CDR3 is made up of 19 amino acids. Germline V gives CDR1 GEAIGNYY, CDR2 EKD. Here the CDR3 reads CACDTAGALRAWDTRQMFF. CDR3 sequence (DNA): TGTGCCTGTGACACCGCGGGGGCGTTGAGAGCCTGGGACACCCGACAGATGTTCTTC.

This clone has a handful of counts. TCRdb's protein for this DNA is that of a much larger clone and differs from the translation at residue 14, likely a read error; the protein shown is the DNA translation. The gene calls are TRDV2 and TRDJ1; 12 positions match TRDD3. The J gene is not listed in TCRdb, so it was assigned here from a DNA match to germline. Losses at the gene ends were 2 bases for V and 3 bases for J; bases not matched to a gene: 15. The germline V gene has CDR1 GEAIGNYY and CDR2 EKD. The CDR3 has 19 amino acids. The CDR3 sequence is CACDNKAGVLGDTADKLIF. CDR3 in DNA: TGTGCCTGTGACAACAAGGCTGGAGTGCTGGGGGATACGGCCGATAAACTCATCTTT.

This clone was detected ten times or more. The chain couples TRDV1 to TRDJ1; tentatively, D is TRDD2 or TRDD3 (6 bases each). The germline V gene has CDR1 TSWWSYY and CDR2 QGS. The V gene lost 3 bases and the J gene lost 3 bases, with 29 bases spanning the gap. The CDR3 runs 20 residues. The CDR3 DNA reads as TGTGCTCTTGGGGAGTTCCTATCCCTCTTGGTGGGGGTCACACCCGATAAACTCATCTTT. It translates to CALGEFLSLLVGVTPDKLIF.

This clone was observed a few times. The TCRdb protein comes from a much larger clone and disagrees with this DNA's translation at residue 9, likely due to a read error; the protein given here is derived from the DNA. The chain recombines TRDV2 with TRDJ1; 7 bases agree with TRDD3. Assignment of the J gene here rests on matching the DNA to germline, because TCRdb gives none. V lost 0 bases, J lost 2 bases, and 14 bases stayed unmatched. Germline loops: CDR1 GEAIGNYY, CDR2 EKD. The CDR3 runs 18 residues. Here the CDR3 DNA reads TGTGCCTGTGACACCGTAGGGAAGGAGGATACGTCGACCGATAAACTCATCTTT. The encoded protein is CACDTVGKEDTSTDKLIF.

The sample holds a few counts of this clone. The protein TCRdb lists belongs to a much larger clone and differs from this DNA's translation at residue 12, which points to a read error; the protein shown is made from the DNA. The chain is built from TRDV2 and TRDJ1; 8 bases fit TRDD3. Since TCRdb gives no J gene, matching the DNA to germline was used here to assign it. V lost 4 bases to trimming and J lost 0 bases; unmatched junction nucleotides: 18. This CDR3 is 19 amino acids long. Germline loops: CDR1 GEAIGNYY, CDR2 EKD. The CDR3 here is CACEPPLGVFGDNTDKLIF. In DNA, the CDR3 is TGTGCCTGTGAGCCTCCACTGGGGGTCTTCGGGGATAACACCGATAAACTCATCTTT.